The 8 T cell receptor beta chains below come from one sample, sequenced in a study of blood T cell repertoires in COVID-19. Here immunoSEQ multiplex PCR was the method, and the copy in TCRdb shows in-frame clones only, minus some. The sample holds 89,000 or so clones; 90% to 95% are singletons and the top ten take about 4.5%. The material sequenced was peripheral blood. These receptors all stem from a human donor with active COVID-19. The donor label of this sample is uncertain.

Only a few counts were recorded for this clone. This chain joins TRBV6-2 or TRBV6-3 and TRBJ2-7; 7 bases fit TRBD2. V was pared by 6 bases and J by 1 base, with 9 bases of the junction left unmatched. CDR3 length: 15 amino acids. Per germline, CDR1 MNHEY and CDR2 SVGEGT. In DNA, the CDR3 is TGTGCCAGCAGCAACGGGGGGATTCGGTCCTACGAGCAGTACTTC. It is translated as CASSNGGIRSYEQYF.

CDR3 in DNA: TGTGCCAGCAGACCTATCTTCGAGACGGCCCCGAGGACTGAAGCTTTCTTT. Protein product: CASRPIFETAPRTEAFF. The rearrangement uses TRBV5-5 and TRBJ1-1; no clear D. Germline CDR1 reads SGHKS; CDR2 reads YYEKEE (reference sequence). This CDR3 is 17 amino acids long. V dropped 5 bases and J dropped 5 bases, with 25 bases sitting between them.

The V call is TRBV29-1, the J call TRBJ1-1; D ambiguous. The germline CDR1 and CDR2 sequences are SQVTM and ANQGSEA. This CDR3 is built from 13 residues. V shed 4 bases and J shed 1 base, with 10 bases lying between them. CDR3 loop: CSVVSSENTEAFF. The CDR3 DNA sequence: TGCAGCGTTGTTTCGTCAGAGAACACTGAAGCTTTCTTT.

The genes are TRBV7-9 and TRBJ2-5, with D unresolved. V lost 1 base, J lost 1 base, and 7 bases lay in between. Per the germline V gene, CDR1 is SEHNR and CDR2 is FQNEAQ (reference sequence). The CDR3 is made up of 14 amino acids. The DNA of the CDR3 is TGTGCCAGCAGCTTAGGCCTAGTCCAAGAGACCCAGTACTTC. Its protein is CASSLGLVQETQYF.

The chain links TRBV7-2 to TRBJ2-1; 11 bases agree with TRBD2. V shed 3 bases and J 1 base; nucleotides not matched to a gene: 5. This CDR3 has 17 amino acids. CDR1 SGHTA and CDR2 FQGNSA come from the germline V gene. The CDR3 is CASSFSGTSGSYNEQFF. In nucleotides, the CDR3 is TGTGCCAGCAGCTTCAGTGGGACTAGCGGATCCTACAATGAGCAGTTCTTC.

The rearrangement joins TRBV23-1 to TRBJ2-3; 8 positions agree with TRBD1. TRBV23-1 falls under the ORF class, with uncertain function. This CDR3 spans 15 amino acids. Trimming removed 8 bases from V and 5 bases from J; junction bases left unmatched: 12. The DNA of the CDR3 is TGCGCCAGCGACTTGACAGGGGTCACCCGAGATACGCAGTATTTT. This translates into CASDLTGVTRDTQYF.

The chain carries TRBV3-1 (or the pseudogene TRBV3-2) and TRBJ1-2; D is unresolved. V lost 1 base and J 4 bases, leaving 7 bases between the germline ends. The CDR3 loop spans 13 amino acids. Per the germline V gene, CDR1 is LGHDT and CDR2 is YNNKEL (reference sequence). In DNA, the CDR3 is TGTGCCAGCAGCCAAGCCAGAACCTATGGCTACACCTTC. Encoded protein: CASSQARTYGYTF.

This chain links TRBV19 with TRBJ1-2; 8 positions match TRBD1. CDR3 length: 13 amino acids. Losses at the gene ends were 7 bases for V and 4 bases for J; bases not matched to a gene: 5. Germline V gene lookup returns CDR1 LNHDA and CDR2 SQIVND (reference sequence). CDR3 coding DNA: TGTGCCAGTACCTCGGACAGGGTCTATGGCTACACCTTC. Its protein is CASTSDRVYGYTF. Supplemented by reference TRBV19 and TRBJ1-2, the full variable domain reads DGGITQSPKYLFRKEGQNVTLSCEQNLNHDAMYWYRQDPGQGLRLIYYSQIVNDFQKGDIAEGYSVSREKKESFPLTVTSAQKNPTAFYLCASTSDRVYGYTFGSGTRLTVV.